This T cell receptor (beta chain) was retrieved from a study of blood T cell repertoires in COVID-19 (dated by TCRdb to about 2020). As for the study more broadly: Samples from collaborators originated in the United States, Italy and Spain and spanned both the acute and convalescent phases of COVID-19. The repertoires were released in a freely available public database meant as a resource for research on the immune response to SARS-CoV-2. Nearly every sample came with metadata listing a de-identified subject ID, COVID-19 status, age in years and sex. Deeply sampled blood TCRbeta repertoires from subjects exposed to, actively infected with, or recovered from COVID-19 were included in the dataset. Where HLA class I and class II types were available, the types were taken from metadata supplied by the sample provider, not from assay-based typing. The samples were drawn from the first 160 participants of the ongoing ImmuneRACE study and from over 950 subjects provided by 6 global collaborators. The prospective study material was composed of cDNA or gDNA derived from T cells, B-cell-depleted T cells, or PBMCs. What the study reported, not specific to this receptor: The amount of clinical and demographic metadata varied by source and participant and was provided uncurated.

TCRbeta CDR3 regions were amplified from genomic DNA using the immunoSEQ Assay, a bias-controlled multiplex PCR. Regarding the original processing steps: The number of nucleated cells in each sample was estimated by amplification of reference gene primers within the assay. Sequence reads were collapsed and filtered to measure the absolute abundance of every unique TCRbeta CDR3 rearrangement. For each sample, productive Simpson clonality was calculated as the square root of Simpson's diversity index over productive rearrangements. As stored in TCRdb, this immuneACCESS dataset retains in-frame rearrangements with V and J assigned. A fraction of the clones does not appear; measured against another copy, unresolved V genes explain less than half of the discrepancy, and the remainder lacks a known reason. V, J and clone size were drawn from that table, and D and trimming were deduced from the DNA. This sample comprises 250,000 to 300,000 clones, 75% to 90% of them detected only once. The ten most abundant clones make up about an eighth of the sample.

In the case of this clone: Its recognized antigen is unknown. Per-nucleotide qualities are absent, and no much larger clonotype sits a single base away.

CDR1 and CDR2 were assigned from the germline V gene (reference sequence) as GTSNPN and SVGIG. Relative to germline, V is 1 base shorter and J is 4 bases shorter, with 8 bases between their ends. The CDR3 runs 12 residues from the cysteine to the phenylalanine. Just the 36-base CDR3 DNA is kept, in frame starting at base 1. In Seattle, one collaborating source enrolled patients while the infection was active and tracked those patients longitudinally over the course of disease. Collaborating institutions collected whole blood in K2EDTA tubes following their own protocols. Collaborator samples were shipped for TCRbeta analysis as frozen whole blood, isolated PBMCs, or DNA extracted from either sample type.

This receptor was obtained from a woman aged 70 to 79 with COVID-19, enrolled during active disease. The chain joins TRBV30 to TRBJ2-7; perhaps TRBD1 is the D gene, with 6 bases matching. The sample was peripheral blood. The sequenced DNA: TGTGCCTGGAGTGGACAGGATTACGAGCAGTACTTC. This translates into CAWSGQDYEQYF.